This T cell receptor beta chain was identified during a study of blood T cell repertoires in COVID-19. As for the study in general: Material from acute and convalescent COVID-19 was sourced from the United States, Italy and Spain. Nucleic acid was either cDNA or gDNA, and it came from T cells, B-cell-depleted T cells, or PBMCs.

Original handling: Amplification with reference gene primers provided the estimates of nucleated cell counts. TCRdb's table, derived via immunoSEQ multiplex PCR, lists solely in-frame clones and lacks some. V and J calls plus clone size are reproduced from that table; the DNA served to infer D and trimming. The table has over 300,000 clones, around 85% seen once. V lost 1 base, J lost 4 bases, and 13 bases lay in between. In germline, CDR1 is LNHDA, CDR2 SQIVND (reference sequence). CDR3 length: 15 residues. The chain employs TRBV19 and TRBJ1-2; D might be TRBD1 (5 bases). The TCR was taken from a human donor in a cohort sampled during active COVID-19. The specimen sequenced was peripheral blood. The CDR3 region is CASSIVGGEFYGYTF. For the CDR3, the DNA is TGTGCCAGTAGTATAGTAGGAGGGGAGTTCTATGGCTACACCTTC.